The present T cell receptor (beta chain) was sequenced within a study of T cell responses to AZD1222 COVID-19 vaccine. The study's findings and limits: Elevations in Spike-specific TCR breadth and depth followed administration of two AZD1222 doses. Donors skewed white British and female; clonal diversity was possibly underestimated.

On this clone itself: Its antigen is currently unknown.

V lost 1 base and J lost 5; bases outside the gene matches: 6. The CDR3 extends over 16 amino acids. From germline, CDR1 is LGHDT and CDR2 YNNKEL (reference sequence). Generated by immunoSEQ multiplex PCR, the TCRdb table keeps only in-frame clones and is missing some. This sample contains 150,000 or so clones. The receptor comes from an adult in good health. The chain couples TRBV3-1 (or the pseudogene TRBV3-2) to TRBJ2-5, with 11 nucleotides matching TRBD1. Material: peripheral blood. CDR3 DNA sequence: TGTGCCAGCAGCCAAGGGACAGGGGGCACGATGGAGACCCAGTACTTC. Translation: CASSQGTGGTMETQYF.